A single sample is the source of the 30 T cell receptor beta chains below, sequenced in a study of glioma-infiltrating T cells. The iRepertoire nested amplicon-rescue multiplex PCR amplified TCR alpha and beta CDR3s from RNA. Each CDR3 protein is one row after TCRdb ran MiXCR on the multiplex PCR reads. Found here are some 130,000 distinct CDR3 sequences, about 25% of them singletons; the top ten hold under 35%. Material for sequencing was glioma tissue, nonneoplastic brain tissue, or PBMCs (not recorded which). The receptors originated from a human donor with low-grade glioma or glioblastoma, undergoing nonglioma brain surgery, or in good health (not recorded which).

The gene calls are TRBV20-1 and TRBJ1-2; 7 bases fit TRBD1. The CDR3 consists of 13 residues. V lost 4 bases, J lost 2 bases, and 4 bases stayed unmatched. CDR1 is DFQATT, CDR2 SNEGSKA, per germline (reference sequence). The CDR3 here is CSAIRGPNYGYTF. CDR3 in DNA: TGCAGTGCTATTAGGGGGCCCAACTATGGCTACACCTTC.

This clonotype was detected a few times. J is TRBJ2-1 and V is TRBV7-3; 11 nucleotides match TRBD2. The junction had 6 bases not matched to a gene; V was cut back by 8 bases and J by 3 bases. The V gene's germline CDR1 is SGHTA and CDR2 FQGTGA. The CDR3 covers 15 residues. The CDR3 sequence: CASGVAGGFYNEQFF. The CDR3 region has the DNA TGTGCCAGCGGAGTAGCGGGGGGGTTCTACAATGAGCAGTTCTTC.

This clonotype has a handful of counts. The rearrangement uses TRBV14 and TRBJ2-1; 8 bases align to TRBD1. CDR1 SGHDN and CDR2 FVKESK come from the germline V gene. There are 15 residues in the CDR3. V gave up 1 base and J gave up 9 bases; unmatched junction bases: 8. The CDR3 nucleotides are TGTGCCAGCAGCCAAGCCTTCCAGGGGGCAAGTGAGCAGTTCTTC. Translation: CASSQAFQGASEQFF.

This clonotype was detected many times. The chain has TRBV18 and TRBJ1-1, with 9 bases lining up with TRBD1. V trimming: 5 bases; J trimming: 6 bases; junction bases outside the gene matches: 10. The CDR3 runs to 15 residues. The germline gives CDR1 KGHSH, CDR2 LQKENI. The DNA for the CDR3 is TGTGCCAGCTCAATATGGGACAGGGAGTTGCCTGAAGCTTTCTTT. It translates to CASSIWDRELPEAFF.

This clonotype was picked up many times. The rearrangement joins TRBV18 to TRBJ1-4; D is perhaps TRBD1 (6 bases). Trimming removed 3 bases at V and 6 bases at J, with 17 bases between. This CDR3 contains 16 residues. Germline CDR1 is KGHSH and CDR2 is LQKENI. As DNA, the CDR3 is TGTGCCAGCTCACCCTCGCGGGGGGCGAGCTATGAAAAACTGTTTTTT. This sequence encodes CASSPSRGASYEKLFF.

This clonotype was detected ten times or more. This chain connects TRBV20-1 to TRBJ1-1; D is ambiguous. The CDR3 contains 14 residues. V lost 0 bases and J 4 bases, leaving 12 bases between the germline ends. In germline, CDR1 is DFQATT, CDR2 SNEGSKA (reference sequence). Written as DNA, the CDR3 is TGCAGTGCTAGAGATCATGACCCGAGCACTGAAGCTTTCTTT. Translation: CSARDHDPSTEAFF.

With regard to this clonotype: A much larger clonotype is one base distant, so this may be a read error. The rearrangement links TRBV20-1 to TRBJ1-6, with TRBD1 matching 8 bases. This CDR3 is 15 amino acids long. After removal of 7 bases from V and 9 bases from J, the junction contained 14 bases not matched to a gene. In germline, CDR1 is DFQATT, CDR2 SNEGSKA (reference sequence). CDR3 sequence reads: CSDRGGRGLGSPLHF. The CDR3, as DNA: TGCAGTGACCGGGGGGGCAGGGGGCTCGGTTCACCCCTCCACTTT.

This chain connects TRBV20-1 to TRBJ2-1, with D possibly matching TRBD2 (5 bases). Germline CDR1 DFQATT, CDR2 SNEGSKA (reference sequence). This CDR3 spans 15 amino acids. V dropped 3 bases and J dropped 5 bases, with 17 bases sitting between them. The CDR3 sequence is CSARRDYTGNNEQFF. The DNA for the CDR3 is TGCAGTGCTAGGCGCGACTACACTGGGAACAATGAGCAGTTCTTC.

This clonotype was counted ten times or more. The rearrangement joins TRBV7-9 to TRBJ1-1; 8 bases align to TRBD1. Trimming cost V 5 bases and J 1 base; bases outside gene matches: 6. This CDR3 is 15 amino acids long. Per germline, CDR1 SEHNR and CDR2 FQNEAQ (reference sequence). CDR3 nucleotide sequence: TGTGCCAGCAGCCCGACGGGACAGGCGAACACTGAAGCTTTCTTT. Translated: CASSPTGQANTEAFF. Supplemented by reference TRBV7-9 and TRBJ1-1, the full variable domain reads DTGVSQNPRHKITKRGQNVTFRCDPISEHNRLYWYRQTLGQGPEFLTYFQNEAQLEKSRLLSDRFSAERPKGSFSTLEIQRTEQGDSAMYLCASSPTGQANTEAFFGQGTRLTVV.

V gene TRBV29-1 combines with J gene TRBJ1-2; D ambiguous. Between the trimmed V and J ends, which lost 4 bases and 1 base, there was a span of 10 bases. CDR1 and CDR2 from the germline V gene are SQVTM and ANQGSEA. The CDR3 contains 13 residues. The CDR3 spells CSVGTAYNYGYTF. CDR3 sequence (DNA): TGCAGCGTTGGTACAGCTTATAACTATGGCTACACCTTC.

This rearrangement joins TRBV6-1 to TRBJ1-6, with a tentative D call TRBD1 (5 bases). This CDR3 spans 14 amino acids. Germline CDR1 reads MNHNS; CDR2 reads SASEGT. V gave up 6 bases and J gave up 6 bases, with 12 bases separating them. This CDR3 reads CASSWGESNSPLHF. The CDR3 bases are TGTGCCAGCAGCTGGGGGGAGAGTAATTCACCCCTCCACTTT.

This clonotype occurred a few times. The V call is TRBV24-1, the J call TRBJ1-2; 7 nucleotides match TRBD1. With V trimmed by 1 base and J by 7 bases, 8 bases remained unmatched. The CDR3 contains 15 residues. Per germline, CDR1 KGHDR and CDR2 SFDVKD. The DNA for the CDR3 is TGTGCCACCAGTGATTTCCACGGGACAGAGGTTGGCTACACCTTC. Translated, it gives CATSDFHGTEVGYTF.

This clonotype turned up a few times. This chain joins TRBV7-2 and TRBJ2-4; tentative D call: TRBD2 (5 bases). Germline CDR1 and CDR2: SGHTA and FQGNSA. V shed 3 bases and J shed 5 bases, with 8 bases lying between them. This CDR3 comprises 13 residues. As DNA, the CDR3 is TGTGCCAGCAGCTTCGGGAACCAAAACATTCAGTACTTC. Protein: CASSFGNQNIQYF.

In its sample, this clonotype was seen many times. The chain carries TRBV28 and TRBJ1-2; D unclear. This CDR3 is built from 12 residues. Germline CDR1 and CDR2: MDHEN and SYDVKM. V was shortened by 5 bases and J by 9 bases, with 13 bases between the two germline ends. The CDR3 spells CASSLQGYRYTF. CDR3 sequence (DNA): TGTGCCAGCAGTCTTCAAGGTTATCGCTACACCTTC.

A word on this clonotype: The junction and the germline gene differ at one end; a read error may be behind it. The chain combines TRBV2 with TRBJ2-1; 8 bases are a match to TRBD2. CDR3 length: 13 residues. Germline lookup yields CDR1 SNHLY and CDR2 FYNNEI. Written as DNA, the CDR3 is TGTGCCAGTAGACTAGCGCCGCACAATGAACAGTTCTTC. It is translated as CASRLAPHNEQFF.

This clonotype was recorded a few times. V gene TRBV20-1 combines with J gene TRBJ2-2; D uncertain. V dropped 1 base and J dropped 5 bases, with 8 bases sitting between them. The CDR3 loop spans 13 amino acids. Germline CDR1 DFQATT, CDR2 SNEGSKA (reference sequence). Here the CDR3 DNA reads TGCAGTGCTAGAGTGACGGGTACCGGGGAGCTGTTTTTT. The encoded protein is CSARVTGTGELFF.

This rearrangement joins TRBV19 to TRBJ1-2; 9 positions agree with TRBD1. V was pared by 5 bases and J by 8 bases, with 6 bases of the junction left unmatched. Germline V gene data show CDR1 as LNHDA and CDR2 as SQIVND (reference sequence). CDR3 length: 13 amino acids. The CDR3 nucleotides read TGTGCCAGTAGTCCACAGGGGGCGGTGGGCTACACCTTC. This sequence encodes CASSPQGAVGYTF.

The rearrangement joins TRBV10-1 to TRBJ1-3; D uncertain. The ends were cut back, 4 bases at V and 0 bases at J, with 34 bases in the middle. In germline, CDR1 is WNHNN, CDR2 SYGVQD (reference sequence). The CDR3 has 23 amino acids. The CDR3 coding sequence is TGCGCCAGCAGTGTAGCGAAAACGATTGGGGTAAAAGCGACGACGAACTCTGGAAACACCATATATTTT. Amino acids: CASSVAKTIGVKATTNSGNTIYF.

This clonotype was detected a few times. This chain uses TRBV24-1 with TRBJ1-5, with 8 bases identical to TRBD1. The V segment lost 10 bases and the J segment 2 bases; nucleotides outside the gene matches: 3. CDR3 length equals 13 residues. Looked up from germline, CDR1 is KGHDR and CDR2 is SFDVKD. The CDR3 DNA is TGTGCCACGGCAGGGGGCGGCAATCAGCCCCAGCATTTT. It specifies CATAGGGNQPQHF.

The chain recombines TRBV7-2 with TRBJ2-7; no reliable D call. This CDR3 is built from 14 residues. V was pared by 2 bases and J by 1 base, with 9 bases between. Germline V CDR1 and CDR2: SGHTA, FQGNSA. The CDR3 sequence: CASSLLDGSYEQYV. The CDR3 bases are TGTGCCAGCAGCTTATTGGACGGATCCTACGAGCAGTACGTC.

This clonotype has ten or more counts. The V and J genes are TRBV2 and TRBJ2-3; TRBD2 agrees at 7 bases. There are 12 residues in the CDR3. V was pared by 4 bases and J by 8 bases, with 3 bases of the junction left unmatched. Germline V lookup: CDR1 SNHLY, CDR2 FYNNEI. The CDR3 loop is CASSGLAGTQYF. The CDR3 DNA reads TGTGCCAGCAGTGGACTAGCCGGTACGCAGTATTTT.

V is TRBV12-3 or TRBV12-4 and J is TRBJ1-3, with TRBD1 identical over 8 bases. V dropped 1 base and J dropped 2; count of bases not matched to a gene: 7. The CDR3 length is 17 residues. The CDR3 nucleotides read TGTGCCAGCAGTTTAGGGACAGGGTTATCTGCTGGAAACACCATATATTTT. This gives the protein CASSLGTGLSAGNTIYF.

The rearrangement uses TRBV24-1 and TRBJ1-2; TRBD1 is a possible D gene (5 bases). V lost 5 bases, J lost 2 bases, and 5 bases lay in between. Germline V lookup: CDR1 KGHDR, CDR2 SFDVKD. This CDR3 has 12 amino acids. The CDR3, as DNA: TGTGCCACCAGTGGGGGGAACTATGGCTACACCTTC. It codes for CATSGGNYGYTF.

A few counts support this clonotype. The chain recombines TRBV7-9 with TRBJ1-2, with 10 bases identical to TRBD1. J gave up 8 bases and V 8 bases, and 8 bases lay outside the gene matches. This CDR3 spans 13 amino acids. The V gene's germline CDR1 is SEHNR and CDR2 FQNEAQ (reference sequence). The CDR3 bases are TGTGCCAGCTCCGGGACAGGGGTGGGCGGCTACACCTTC. Translation: CASSGTGVGGYTF.

This sequence joins TRBV29-1 and TRBJ2-3; D is unclear. The germline gives CDR1 SQVTM, CDR2 ANQGSEA. This CDR3 comprises 15 residues. Trimming cost V 2 bases and J 2 bases, with 14 bases left between them. In DNA form, the CDR3 reads TGCAGCGTTGAATCCTATCTAACCCACACAGATACGCAGTATTTT. This translates into CSVESYLTHTDTQYF.

The V gene is TRBV16, the J gene TRBJ2-1, with D possibly being TRBD2 (5 bases). CDR3 length: 19 amino acids. V was trimmed by 1 base and J by 7 bases, leaving 26 bases between them. The germline gives CDR1 KGHSY, CDR2 FQNENV. The chain's CDR3 is CASSQYMPGEGQGGNEQFF. CDR3 nucleotides: TGTGCCAGCAGCCAATATATGCCAGGCGAGGGTCAAGGCGGGAATGAGCAGTTCTTC.

This clonotype was counted between two and nine times. The chain carries TRBV20-1 and TRBJ1-5; 12 nucleotides agree with TRBD1. Germline V CDR1 and CDR2: DFQATT, SNEGSKA (reference sequence). The CDR3 is 16 residues long. The CDR3 DNA follows: TGCAGCGGCCGAGGGACAGGGGGCGCGGGGAATCAGCCCCAGCATTTT. Amino acids: CSGRGTGGAGNQPQHF.

This clonotype was seen more than once but under ten times. The rearrangement joins TRBV24-1 to TRBJ2-5; D is possibly TRBD1 or TRBD2 (7 bases each). This CDR3 has 16 residues. Germline-derived CDR1 and CDR2 are KGHDR and SFDVKD. V shed 0 bases and J shed 1 base, with 11 bases lying between them. CDR3 in amino acids: CATSDLDREGQETQYF. The CDR3 DNA reads as TGTGCCACCAGTGATTTGGACAGGGAGGGCCAAGAGACCCAGTACTTC.

The gene calls are TRBV9 and TRBJ2-3; 12 nucleotides agree with TRBD2. The CDR3 totals 15 residues. Looked up from germline, CDR1 is SGDLS and CDR2 is YYNGEE. The V and J ends lost 3 bases and 1 base, in that order; junction bases with no gene match: 0. In DNA, the CDR3 is TGTGCCAGCAGCGCTAGCGGGGGGGGCACAGATACGCAGTATTTT. The encoded protein is CASSASGGGTDTQYF. The full variable domain, rest sourced from reference TRBV9 and TRBJ2-3, is DSGVTQTPKHLITATGQRVTLRCSPRSGDLSVYWYQQSLDQGLQFLIQYYNGEERAKGNILERFSAQQFPDLHSELNLSSLELGDSALYFCASSASGGGTDTQYFGPGTRLTVL.

In regard to this clonotype: Its ends do not fully match the called genes, so a read error is possible. The chain employs TRBV6-5 and TRBJ2-5; no clear D. The V gene's germline CDR1 is MNHEY and CDR2 SVGAGI. The CDR3 has 13 residues. The CDR3 reads CAISETQQETHYF. The CDR3 DNA sequence: TGTGCCATCAGCGAGACACAACAAGAGACCCATTACTTC.